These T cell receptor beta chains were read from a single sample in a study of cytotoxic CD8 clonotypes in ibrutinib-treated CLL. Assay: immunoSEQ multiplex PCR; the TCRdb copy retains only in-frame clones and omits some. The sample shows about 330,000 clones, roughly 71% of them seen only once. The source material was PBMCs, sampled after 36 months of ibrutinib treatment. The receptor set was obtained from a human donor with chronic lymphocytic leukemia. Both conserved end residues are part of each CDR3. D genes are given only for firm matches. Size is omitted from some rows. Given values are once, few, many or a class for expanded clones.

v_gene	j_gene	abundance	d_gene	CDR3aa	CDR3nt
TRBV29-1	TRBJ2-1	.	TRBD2	CSVGTSDSVQFF	TGCAGCGTTGGGACTAGCGATTCCGTGCAGTTCTTC
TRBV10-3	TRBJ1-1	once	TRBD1	CAISESGGTGGGGTEAFF	TGTGCCATCAGTGAGTCAGGGGGGACAGGGGGCGGTGGCACTGAAGCTTTCTTT
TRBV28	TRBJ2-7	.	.	CASSLGFYEQYF	TGTGCCAGCAGTTTGGGCTTCTACGAGCAGTACTTC
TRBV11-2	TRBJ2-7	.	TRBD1	CASSHDRDYEQYF	TGTGCCAGCAGTCACGACAGGGACTACGAGCAGTACTTC
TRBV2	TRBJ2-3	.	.	CASSEAATNPTDTQYF	TGTGCCAGCAGTGAAGCGGCGACTAACCCCACAGATACGCAGTATTTT
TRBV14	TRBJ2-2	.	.	CASSRGVWELFF	TGTGCCAGCAGCCGAGGGGTTTGGGAGCTGTTTTTT
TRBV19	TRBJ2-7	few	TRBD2	CASSIESGSSYEQYF	TGTGCCAGTAGTATAGAAAGCGGGAGCTCCTACGAGCAGTACTTC
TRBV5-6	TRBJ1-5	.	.	CASTYKGLRGNQPQHF	TGTGCCAGCACCTACAAGGGGCTAAGAGGCAATCAGCCCCAGCATTTT
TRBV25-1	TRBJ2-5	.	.	CASRGETQYF	TGTGCCAGCAGAGGGGAGACCCAGTACTTC
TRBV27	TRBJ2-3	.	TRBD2	CASSRWWLAGATDTQYF	TGTGCCAGCAGCAGGTGGTGGCTAGCGGGAGCCACAGATACGCAGTATTTT
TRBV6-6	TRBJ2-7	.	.	CASSYSTGVWRNEQYF	TGTGCCAGCAGTTACTCGACGGGGGTATGGCGTAACGAGCAGTACTTC
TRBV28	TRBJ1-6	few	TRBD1	CASSTRQGPTSPLHF	TGTGCCAGCAGTACGAGACAGGGCCCCACTTCACCCCTCCACTTT
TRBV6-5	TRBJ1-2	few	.	CASSYSSIRGYTF	TGTGCCAGCAGTTACTCGAGTATACGTGGCTACACCTTC
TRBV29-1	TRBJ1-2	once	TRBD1	CSVDRTGGSDGYTF	TGCAGCGTTGATAGGACAGGGGGCTCAGATGGCTACACCTTC
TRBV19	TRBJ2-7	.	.	CASEEAKPPYEQYF	TGTGCCAGCGAGGAGGCCAAACCCCCATACGAGCAGTACTTC
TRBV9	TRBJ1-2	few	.	CASSVAQGNYGYTF	TGTGCCAGCAGCGTAGCACAGGGCAACTATGGCTACACCTTC
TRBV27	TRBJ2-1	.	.	CASSPGVDNEQFF	TGTGCCAGCAGTCCCGGGGTCGACAATGAGCAGTTCTTC
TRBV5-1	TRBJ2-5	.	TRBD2	CASSRTSGVIQETQYF	TGCGCCAGCAGCCGGACTAGCGGGGTTATACAAGAGACCCAGTACTTC
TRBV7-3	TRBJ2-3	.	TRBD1	CASSLNGQGVNTQYF	TGTGCCAGCAGCTTAAATGGCCAGGGGGTGAATACGCAGTATTTT
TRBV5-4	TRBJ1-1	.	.	CASSTFTPPGTEAFF	TGTGCCAGCAGCACCTTTACCCCTCCCGGCACTGAAGCTTTCTTT
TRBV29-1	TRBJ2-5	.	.	CSVVRRQETQYF	TGCAGCGTTGTTAGGCGGCAAGAGACCCAGTACTTC